One and the same sample provided the 17 T cell receptor beta chains below, sequenced in a study of blood T cell repertoires in COVID-19. This table comes from immunoSEQ multiplex PCR, and its TCRdb copy is limited to in-frame clones, with some not included. There are fewer than 350,000 clones in the sample; more than 70% occur only once, and roughly 7.1% lies in the top ten. Source material: peripheral blood. The source of these receptors is a woman aged 45 to 65 who had recovered from COVID-19.

This chain joins TRBV29-1 and TRBJ1-1; 8 positions match TRBD1. V shed 7 bases, J shed 3 bases, and the junction held 4 bases outside the gene matches. Germline lookup yields CDR1 SQVTM and CDR2 ANQGSEA. This CDR3 contains 12 residues. The CDR3 DNA reads TGCAGCGGGGGACAGGCTTACACTGAAGCTTTCTTT. This gives the protein CSGGQAYTEAFF.

The chain carries TRBV7-6 and TRBJ2-1; 8 bases are a match to TRBD1. This CDR3 is 15 amino acids long. Germline V CDR1 and CDR2: SGHVS, FNYEAQ. V lost 5 bases, J lost 6 bases, and 9 bases stayed unmatched. The CDR3 coding sequence is TGTGCCAGCAGCCCAATCCGGGGGACAGGCAATGAGCAGTTCTTC. It translates to CASSPIRGTGNEQFF.

The chain couples TRBV11-2 to TRBJ2-2, with 8 bases aligning to TRBD1. The ends lost 5 bases at V and 4 bases at J; junction bases unmatched: 3. This CDR3 spans 14 amino acids. In germline, CDR1 is SGHAT, CDR2 FQNNGV. This CDR3 reads CASSPGTGTGELFF. The DNA of the CDR3 is TGTGCCAGCAGCCCCGGGACAGGCACCGGGGAGCTGTTTTTT.

V is TRBV5-4 and J is TRBJ1-2, with TRBD1 matching 10 bases. J gave up 7 bases and V 5 bases, and 11 bases lay outside the gene matches. This CDR3 is 15 amino acids long. CDR1 and CDR2 (germline): SGHNT, YYREEE (reference sequence). CDR3 sequence: CASSYGTGVGGGYTF. The CDR3 region has the DNA TGTGCCAGCAGTTACGGGACAGGGGTAGGGGGTGGCTACACCTTC.

The chain couples TRBV19 to TRBJ2-1, with 10 bases aligning to TRBD1. This CDR3 spans 15 amino acids. The junction had 10 bases not matched to a gene; V was cut back by 5 bases and J by 9 bases. The germline V gene encodes CDR1 LNHDA and CDR2 SQIVND (reference sequence). CDR3: CASSPWTGGASEQFF. Here the CDR3 DNA reads TGTGCCAGTAGTCCGTGGACAGGGGGTGCGAGTGAGCAGTTCTTC.

This chain connects TRBV7-9 to TRBJ2-5; TRBD2 might be the D (5 bases). Trimming removed 5 bases at V and 10 bases at J, with 17 bases between. The V gene's germline CDR1 is SEHNR and CDR2 FQNEAQ (reference sequence). The CDR3 loop spans 13 amino acids. Here the CDR3 reads CASSRLADGDQYF. DNA for the CDR3: TGTGCCAGCAGCCGCCTCGCGGACGGGGACCAGTACTTC.

The chain couples TRBV28 to TRBJ2-4, with a weak D call TRBD2 (6 bases). There are 18 residues in the CDR3. Deletions cut 3 bases from V and 0 bases from J, with 18 bases between. In germline, CDR1 is MDHEN, CDR2 SYDVKM. CDR3 coding DNA: TGTGCCAGCAGTTTTTCTTCTGGGCGGGGCATAGCCAAAAACATTCAGTACTTC. It translates to CASSFSSGRGIAKNIQYF.

This chain connects TRBV18 to TRBJ1-5; the D is unclear. Germline lookup yields CDR1 KGHSH and CDR2 LQKENI. V lost 8 bases and J lost 8, with 19 bases in between. The CDR3 is made up of 14 amino acids. In DNA, the CDR3 is TGTGCCAGCCGAACTCGCGGGGATGTAGAGCCCCAGCATTTT. It yields the protein CASRTRGDVEPQHF.

The chain links TRBV6-5 to TRBJ2-1; 11 bases line up with TRBD2. The J segment lost 7 bases and the V segment lost 2 bases, leaving 4 bases of the junction unmatched. Germline V gene lookup returns CDR1 MNHEY and CDR2 SVGAGI. The length of the CDR3 is 15 residues. CDR3 sequence: CASSYTASGGNEQFF. For the CDR3, the DNA is TGTGCCAGCAGTTACACAGCTAGCGGGGGGAATGAGCAGTTCTTC.

In DNA form, the CDR3 reads TGCAGTGCTAGTTTGGGGGCTGGAGATACGCAGTATTTT. Protein: CSASLGAGDTQYF. This chain uses TRBV20-1 with TRBJ2-3; D possibly corresponds to TRBD1 (6 bases). In germline, CDR1 is DFQATT, CDR2 SNEGSKA (reference sequence). V was clipped by 3 bases and J by 5 bases, with 12 bases between them. The CDR3 totals 13 residues.

This chain connects TRBV2 to TRBJ2-1; a weak D match, TRBD1 (5 bases). V lost 4 bases and J lost 4, with 11 bases in between. Germline V CDR1 and CDR2: SNHLY, FYNNEI. The CDR3 is made up of 14 amino acids. DNA of the CDR3: TGTGCCAGCAGTGTGGCAGGGCCGTACAATGAGCAGTTCTTC. Amino acids: CASSVAGPYNEQFF.

This clone was observed a single time. The chain employs TRBV5-6 and TRBJ2-7; D perhaps matches TRBD1 (6 bases). This CDR3 is built from 16 residues. V was clipped by 3 bases and J by 5 bases, with 21 bases between them. CDR1 is SGHDT and CDR2 is YYEEEE in the germline V gene. The CDR3 DNA reads as TGTGCCAGCAGCTACACCGGGACAACCCATGGCGACGAGCAGTACTTC. This encodes CASSYTGTTHGDEQYF.

The chain recombines TRBV5-4 with TRBJ2-5; weak D call: TRBD1 (6 bases). The ends were cut back, 3 bases at V and 3 bases at J, with 21 bases in the middle. Germline assignment: CDR1 SGHNT and CDR2 YYREEE (reference sequence). The CDR3 extends over 17 amino acids. DNA of the CDR3: TGTGCCAGCAGCTCACGGGACAACCTCCCAAGAGAAGAGACCCAGTACTTC. It yields the protein CASSSRDNLPREETQYF.

This clone was seen more than once but under ten times. V is TRBV4-1 and J is TRBJ2-5; no clear D gene. Germline CDR1 is MGHRA and CDR2 is YSYEKL. The CDR3 consists of 16 residues. V shed 0 bases and J shed 0 bases, with 11 bases lying between them. The CDR3 is CASSQDRDTDQETQYF. The CDR3 region has the DNA TGCGCCAGCAGCCAAGATCGTGACACGGACCAAGAGACCCAGTACTTC.

V gene TRBV4-1 combines with J gene TRBJ2-5; 10 nucleotides line up with TRBD2. The junction had 4 bases not matched to a gene; V was cut back by 1 base and J by 2 bases. Germline CDR1 MGHRA, CDR2 YSYEKL. The CDR3 is made up of 16 amino acids. CDR3 nucleotide sequence: TGCGCCAGCAGCCAAGGGGTACTAGCGGGGCAAGAGACCCAGTACTTC. It encodes CASSQGVLAGQETQYF.

V gene TRBV5-1 combines with J gene TRBJ1-3, with 8 bases matching TRBD1. The CDR3 is 16 amino acids. From germline, CDR1 is SGHRS and CDR2 YFSETQ. V lost 4 bases to trimming and J lost 3 bases; unmatched junction nucleotides: 9. This CDR3 reads CASSQSLTGVGNTIYF. The CDR3 DNA sequence: TGCGCCAGCAGCCAATCCCTGACAGGGGTTGGAAACACCATATATTTT.

In its sample, this clone was seen a few times. The chain recombines TRBV10-3 with TRBJ2-6; 10 bases are a match to TRBD1. This CDR3 is 15 amino acids long. Germline lookup yields CDR1 ENHRY and CDR2 SYGVKD. V trimming: 10 bases; J trimming: 2 bases; junction bases outside the gene matches: 5. The CDR3 coding sequence is TGTGCCACAGAGGGACAGGGGACTGGGGCCAACGTCCTGACTTTC. This translates into CATEGQGTGANVLTF.